Listed below are T cell receptor beta chains from one sample, sequenced in a study of shared clonotypes between healthy human individuals. TCRdb's copy holds only in-frame clones and misses some; the assay was immunoSEQ multiplex PCR. The table records about 510,000 clones, approximately 79% of them present only once. Material for sequencing was PBMCs. These receptors were obtained from a woman aged 40 to 49 in good health. Some clones in this sample may be carry-over from other donors' samples. Both conserved end residues are part of each CDR3. The D gene is left open where the match is weak. Rows give clone size only sometimes, using once, few, many, or a class for an expanded clone.

TRBD1	TRBV5-1	TRBJ1-1	NA	16	CASSHRGTGGFTEAFF	TGCGCCAGCAGCCACCGGGGGACAGGGGGCTTTACTGAAGCTTTCTTT
NA	TRBV10-2	TRBJ2-7	many	12	CASTEGLYEQYF	TGCGCCAGCACCGAGGGGTTGTACGAGCAGTACTTC
TRBD2	TRBV5-1	TRBJ2-2	NA	16	CASSPPRAGGAGELFF	TGCGCCAGCAGCCCCCCCCGCGCGGGAGGCGCCGGGGAGCTGTTTTTT
TRBD2	TRBV10-3	TRBJ2-5	NA	13	CAIGRELVETQYF	TGTGCCATCGGGCGGGAGCTGGTGGAGACCCAGTACTTC
NA	TRBV20-1	TRBJ2-7	NA	11	CSASARGEQYF	TGCAGTGCTAGTGCCAGGGGCGAGCAGTACTTC
NA	TRBV11-3	TRBJ2-1	NA	13	CASSELAHNEQFF	TGTGCCAGCAGCGAACTAGCTCACAATGAGCAGTTCTTC
NA	TRBV6-5	TRBJ1-1	NA	12	CASSSSGSSAFF	TGTGCCAGCAGTTCCTCGGGGAGTTCAGCTTTCTTT
NA	TRBV27	TRBJ2-2	once	14	CASNNLANTGELFF	TGTGCCAGCAATAACCTAGCAAACACCGGGGAGCTGTTTTTT
NA	TRBV6-4	TRBJ2-2	NA	13	CATQEGGAGELFF	TGTGCCACTCAAGAAGGGGGAGCCGGGGAGCTGTTTTTT
NA	TRBV10-2	TRBJ2-6	NA	15	CASRLEFAGANVLTF	TGCGCCAGCAGACTAGAGTTCGCTGGGGCCAACGTCCTGACTTTC
NA	TRBV6-1	TRBJ1-2	NA	13	CASSVAKNYGYTF	TGTGCCAGCAGTGTAGCCAAAAACTATGGCTACACCTTC
NA	TRBV4-1	TRBJ1-3	few	16	CASSQGGRRTGNTIYF	TGCGCCAGCAGCCAAGGGGGACGGAGGACTGGAAACACCATATATTTT
TRBD2	TRBV11-2	TRBJ2-7	NA	18	CASSQELAGGPFFHEQYF	TGTGCCAGCAGCCAAGAACTAGCGGGAGGGCCTTTTTTCCACGAGCAGTACTTC
TRBD1	TRBV29-1	TRBJ2-2	NA	13	CSALQGGGGELFF	TGCAGCGCGCTACAGGGGGGAGGAGGGGAGCTGTTTTTT
NA	TRBV7-2	TRBJ1-5	NA	14	CASSLVGSNQPQHF	TGTGCCAGCAGCTTAGTGGGGAGCAATCAGCCCCAGCATTTT
NA	TRBV7-2	TRBJ2-7	NA	15	CASSLVSSATYEQYF	TGTGCCAGCAGCTTGGTCTCTAGCGCAACCTACGAGCAGTACTTC
NA	TRBV28	TRBJ1-4	NA	12	CASGAAGEKLFF	TGTGCCTCCGGGGCCGCGGGTGAAAAACTGTTTTTT
TRBD2	TRBV5-4	TRBJ2-1	NA	17	CASSSSRASGGYNEQFF	TGTGCCAGCAGCTCCTCCCGGGCTAGCGGGGGATACAATGAGCAGTTCTTC
NA	TRBV28	TRBJ2-2	few	16	CASRSSGTSFTGELFF	TGTGCCAGCAGGTCCTCCGGGACCTCTTTTACCGGGGAGCTGTTTTTT
NA	TRBV5-8	TRBJ1-2	NA	14	CASSIGAWGYGYTF	TGTGCCAGCAGCATAGGGGCATGGGGCTATGGCTACACCTTC